This T cell receptor (beta chain) was identified during a study of neurological immune-mediated disorders. Time point described: longitudinal time-point 2. This clonotype was counted many times. The antigen is undetermined. Study-wide findings and caveats: No CDR3 amino acid sequences recurred among expanded clones across subjects, suggesting private repertoires in all groups.

With 10-nucleotide random UMIs included, cDNA was synthesized by 5'RACE. TCRdb re-called the 5' RACE reads through MiXCR, storing one row per CDR3 protein. The data contain about 49,000 distinct CDR3 sequences, roughly 14% of them singletons. Unmatched junction bases numbered 9, after V lost 3 bases and J lost 4 bases. The length of the CDR3 is 15 residues. Germline V gene data show CDR1 as DFQATT and CDR2 as SNEGSKA (reference sequence). The sequence derives from a male donor with HTLV-1-associated myelopathy (HAM/TSP). The chain joins TRBV20-1 to TRBJ2-1, with 7 bases identical to TRBD1. Sequenced input: PBMCs. The DNA of the CDR3 is TGCAGTGCTAGTGACCCGGGGACAGTTTACAATGAGCAGTTCTTC. It is translated as CSASDPGTVYNEQFF.